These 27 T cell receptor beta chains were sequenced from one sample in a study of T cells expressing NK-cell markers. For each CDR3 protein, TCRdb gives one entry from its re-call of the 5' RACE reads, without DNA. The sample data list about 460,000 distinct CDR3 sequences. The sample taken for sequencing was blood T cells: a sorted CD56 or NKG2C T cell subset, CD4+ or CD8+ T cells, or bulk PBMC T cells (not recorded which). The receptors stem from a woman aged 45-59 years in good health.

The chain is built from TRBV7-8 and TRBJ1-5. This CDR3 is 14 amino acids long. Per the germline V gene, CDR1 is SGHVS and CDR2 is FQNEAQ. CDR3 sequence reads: CASSSQVSNQPQHF.

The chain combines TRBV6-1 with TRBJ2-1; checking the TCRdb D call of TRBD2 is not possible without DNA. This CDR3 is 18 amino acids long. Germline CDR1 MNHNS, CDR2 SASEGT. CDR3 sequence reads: CASSARLAGGLVGNEQFF.

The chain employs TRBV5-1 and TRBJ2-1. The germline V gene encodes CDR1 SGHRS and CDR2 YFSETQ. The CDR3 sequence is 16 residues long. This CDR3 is CASSLSNPSSYNEQFF.

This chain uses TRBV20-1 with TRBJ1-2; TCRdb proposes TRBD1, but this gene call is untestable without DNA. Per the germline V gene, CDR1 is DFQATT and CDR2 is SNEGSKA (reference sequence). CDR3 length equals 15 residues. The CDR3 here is CSALGGFQGNYGYTF.

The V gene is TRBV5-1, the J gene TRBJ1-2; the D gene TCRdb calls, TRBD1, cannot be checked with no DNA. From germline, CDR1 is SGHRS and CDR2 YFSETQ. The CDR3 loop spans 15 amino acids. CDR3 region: CASSLAGQQNYGYTF.

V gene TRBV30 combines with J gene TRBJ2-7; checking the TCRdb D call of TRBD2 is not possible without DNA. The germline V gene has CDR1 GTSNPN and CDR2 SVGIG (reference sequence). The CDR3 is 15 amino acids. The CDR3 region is CAFTTGTSGSYEQYF. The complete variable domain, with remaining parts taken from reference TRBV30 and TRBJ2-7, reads SQTIHQWPATLVQPVGSPLSLECTVEGTSNPNLYWYRQAAGRGLQLLFYSVGIGQISSEVPQNLSASRPQDRQFILSSKKLLLSDSGFYLCAFTTGTSGSYEQYFGPGTRLTVT.

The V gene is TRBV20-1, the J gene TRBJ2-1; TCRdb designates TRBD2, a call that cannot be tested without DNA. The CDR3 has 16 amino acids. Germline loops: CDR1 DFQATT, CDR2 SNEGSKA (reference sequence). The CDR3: CSARGLAGLLGNEQFF.

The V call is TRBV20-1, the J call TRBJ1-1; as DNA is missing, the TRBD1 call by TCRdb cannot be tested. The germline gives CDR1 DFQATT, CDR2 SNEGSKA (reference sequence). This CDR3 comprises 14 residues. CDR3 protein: CSASGSLRNTEAFF.

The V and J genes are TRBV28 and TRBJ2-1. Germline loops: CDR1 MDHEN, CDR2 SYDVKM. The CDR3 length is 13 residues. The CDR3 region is CASSLQELNEQFF.

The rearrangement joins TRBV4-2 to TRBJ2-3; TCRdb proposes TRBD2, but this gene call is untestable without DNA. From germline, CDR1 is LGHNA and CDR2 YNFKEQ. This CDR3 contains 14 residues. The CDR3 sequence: CASSQGGNTDTQYF.

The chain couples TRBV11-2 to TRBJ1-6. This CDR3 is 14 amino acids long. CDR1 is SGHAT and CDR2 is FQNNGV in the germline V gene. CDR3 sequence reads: CAAAVEFGNSPLHF.

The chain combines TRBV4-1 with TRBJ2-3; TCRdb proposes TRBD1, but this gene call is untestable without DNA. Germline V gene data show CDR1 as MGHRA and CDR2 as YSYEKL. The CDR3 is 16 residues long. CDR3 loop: CASSQFRGQGQDTQYF.

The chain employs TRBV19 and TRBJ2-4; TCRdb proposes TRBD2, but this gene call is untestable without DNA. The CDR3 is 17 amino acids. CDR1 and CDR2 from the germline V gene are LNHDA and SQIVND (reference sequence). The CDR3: CASSISHAAGAKNIQYF.

CDR3 region: CASSIGQGGMNTEAFF. The chain joins TRBV5-1 to TRBJ1-1. CDR3 length equals 16 residues. Germline V gene lookup returns CDR1 SGHRS and CDR2 YFSETQ. Full variable domain (outside the CDR3, taken from reference TRBV5-1 and TRBJ1-1): KAGVTQTPRYLIKTRGQQVTLSCSPISGHRSVSWYQQTPGQGLQFLFEYFSETQRNKGNFPGRFSGRQFSNSRSEMNVSTLELGDSALYLCASSIGQGGMNTEAFFGQGTRLTVV.

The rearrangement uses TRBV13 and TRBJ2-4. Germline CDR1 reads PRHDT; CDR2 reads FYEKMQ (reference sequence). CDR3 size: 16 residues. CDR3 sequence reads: CASSLPTPMLKNIQYF.

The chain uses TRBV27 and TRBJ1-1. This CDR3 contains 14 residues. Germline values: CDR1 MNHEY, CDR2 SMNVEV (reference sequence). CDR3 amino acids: CASSLTSTNTEAFF.

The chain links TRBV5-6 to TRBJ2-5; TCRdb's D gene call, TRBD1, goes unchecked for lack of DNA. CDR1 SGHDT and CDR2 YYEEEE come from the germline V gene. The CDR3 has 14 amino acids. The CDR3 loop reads CASSYGTAPETQYF. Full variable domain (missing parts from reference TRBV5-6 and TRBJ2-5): DAGVTQSPTHLIKTRGQQVTLRCSPKSGHDTVSWYQQALGQGPQFIFQYYEEEERQRGNFPDRFSGHQFPNYSSELNVNALLLGDSALYLCASSYGTAPETQYFGPGTRLLVL.

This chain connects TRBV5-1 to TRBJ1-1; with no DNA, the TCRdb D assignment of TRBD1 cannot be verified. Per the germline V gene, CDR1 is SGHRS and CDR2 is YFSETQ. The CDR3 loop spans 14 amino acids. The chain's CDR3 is CASSEGGTFTEAFF.

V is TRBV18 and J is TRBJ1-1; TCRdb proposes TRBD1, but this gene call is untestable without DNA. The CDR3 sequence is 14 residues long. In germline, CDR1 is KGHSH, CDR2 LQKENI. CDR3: CASSPLGGDTEAFF.

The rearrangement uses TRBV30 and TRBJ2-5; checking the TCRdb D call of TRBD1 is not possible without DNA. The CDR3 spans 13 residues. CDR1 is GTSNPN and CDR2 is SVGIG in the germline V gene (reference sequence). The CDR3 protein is CAWSWEPGGTQYF. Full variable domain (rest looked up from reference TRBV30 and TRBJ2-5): SQTIHQWPATLVQPVGSPLSLECTVEGTSNPNLYWYRQAAGRGLQLLFYSVGIGQISSEVPQNLSASRPQDRQFILSSKKLLLSDSGFYLCAWSWEPGGTQYFGPGTRLLVL.

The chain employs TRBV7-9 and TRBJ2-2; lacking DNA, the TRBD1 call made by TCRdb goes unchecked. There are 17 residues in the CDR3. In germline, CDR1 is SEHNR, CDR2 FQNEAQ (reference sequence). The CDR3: CASSLRPRGLNTGELFF.

The CDR3 loop is CAWSLGGFGYTF. The V call is TRBV30, the J call TRBJ1-2. The germline V gene encodes CDR1 GTSNPN and CDR2 SVGIG (reference sequence). The CDR3 contains 12 residues.

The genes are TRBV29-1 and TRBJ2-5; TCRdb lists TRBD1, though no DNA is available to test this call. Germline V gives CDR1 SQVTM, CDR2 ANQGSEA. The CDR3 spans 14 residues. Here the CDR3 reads CSVGMGRGQETQYF.

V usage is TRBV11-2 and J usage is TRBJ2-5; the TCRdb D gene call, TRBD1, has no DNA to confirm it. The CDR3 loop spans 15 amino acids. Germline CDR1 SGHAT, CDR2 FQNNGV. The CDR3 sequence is CASSEQTGSGETQYF.

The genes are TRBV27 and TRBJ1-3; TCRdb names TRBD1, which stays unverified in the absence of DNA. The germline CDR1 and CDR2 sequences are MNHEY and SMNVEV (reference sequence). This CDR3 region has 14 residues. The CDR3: CASGPGGSGNTIYF.

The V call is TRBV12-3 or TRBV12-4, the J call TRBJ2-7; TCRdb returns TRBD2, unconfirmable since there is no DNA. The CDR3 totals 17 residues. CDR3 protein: CASSLTARLAGGGEQYF.

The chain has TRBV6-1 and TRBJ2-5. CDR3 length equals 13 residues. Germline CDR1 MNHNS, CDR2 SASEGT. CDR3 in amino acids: CASSGFRRETQYF.